The T cell receptor (beta chain) under discussion was sequenced for a study of blood T cell repertoires in COVID-19. Profiling relied on immunoSEQ multiplex PCR, and the TCRdb table lists in-frame clones only, not all of them. The table lists about 410,000 clones, around 91% of them singletons. Germline V CDR1 and CDR2: KGHSH, LQKENI. This CDR3 is 14 amino acids long. Trimming shortened V by 3 bases and J by 7 bases, and 15 bases separated the two germline ends. V gene TRBV18 combines with J gene TRBJ1-1, with D unclear. The sequencing sample was made of PBMCs or T cells enriched from blood (not recorded which). This TCR was recovered from a young man who had recovered from COVID-19. CDR3 protein: CASSPSREISEAFF. In DNA, the CDR3 is TGTGCCAGCTCACCTTCGAGGGAGATAAGTGAAGCTTTCTTT.